Shown below are 19 T cell receptor beta chains from a single sample sequenced in a study of siplizumab effects on memory and regulatory T cells. TCRdb keeps only in-frame clones here, not all; method: immunoSEQ multiplex PCR. The sample lists some 99,000 clones; about 90% were seen once. The specimen sequenced was Tregs sorted from blood. The origin of the receptors is a human donor in good health.

The chain recombines TRBV2 with TRBJ1-5; the match to TRBD1 covers 10 bases. Trimming removed 4 bases from V and 6 bases from J; junction bases left unmatched: 6. Germline V CDR1 and CDR2: SNHLY, FYNNEI. There are 15 residues in the CDR3. The DNA for the CDR3 is TGTGCCAGCAGTGGTAGGACAGGGGGTGTTCAGCCCCAGCATTTT. Its translation: CASSGRTGGVQPQHF.

The table lists this clone with many counts. The genes are TRBV30 and TRBJ1-1; no clear D gene. The ends were cut back, 1 base at V and 7 bases at J, with 19 bases in the middle. CDR3 length equals 15 residues. Germline assignment: CDR1 GTSNPN and CDR2 SVGIG (reference sequence). CDR3 sequence: CAWSAPGSLRSEAFF. In DNA, the CDR3 is TGTGCCTGGAGTGCACCGGGTTCCCTACGTAGTGAAGCTTTCTTT.

The gene calls are TRBV2 and TRBJ1-2; D is perhaps TRBD1 (5 bases). Between the trimmed V and J ends, which lost 5 bases and 8 bases, there was a span of 21 bases. The CDR3 runs 15 residues. Germline V gene sequence: CDR1 SNHLY, CDR2 FYNNEI. DNA for the CDR3: TGTGCCAGCAGTTACCGGGACTCTCTCTCGGACGGCTACACCTTC. Amino acid sequence: CASSYRDSLSDGYTF.

The CDR3 is CASSPTGEEGELFF. CDR3 nucleotide sequence: TGCGCCAGCAGCCCGACAGGGGAGGAAGGGGAGCTGTTTTTT. This sequence joins TRBV5-1 and TRBJ2-2; 8 nucleotides match TRBD1. With V trimmed by 4 bases and J by 8 bases, 7 bases remained unmatched. The CDR3 has 14 residues. CDR1 is SGHRS, CDR2 YFSETQ, per germline.

The genes are TRBV14 and TRBJ1-2, with 8 nucleotides matching TRBD1. The V segment lost 4 bases and the J segment 8 bases; nucleotides outside the gene matches: 12. The CDR3 consists of 15 residues. Germline loops: CDR1 SGHDN, CDR2 FVKESK. The CDR3 DNA reads TGTGCCAGCAGCCCGCTGGGGCAGGGGGCTGGGGGCTACACCTTC. Its translation: CASSPLGQGAGGYTF.

This chain joins TRBV29-1 and TRBJ2-7; a possible D gene is TRBD1 (5 bases). Germline CDR1 reads SQVTM; CDR2 reads ANQGSEA. The germline V and J ends were trimmed by 3 bases and 3 bases, with 6 bases remaining between them. The CDR3 length is 11 residues. The CDR3, as DNA: TGCAGCGTTGATCAGGGCTACGAGCAGTACTTC. Translating it yields CSVDQGYEQYF.

The V and J genes are TRBV9 and TRBJ2-7; no clear D gene. With 0 bases removed from V and 2 bases from J, the gap between germline ends came to 12 bases. The CDR3 loop spans 15 amino acids. The germline V gene encodes CDR1 SGDLS and CDR2 YYNGEE. The CDR3 protein is CASSVDPVWAYEQYF. The CDR3 DNA sequence: TGTGCCAGCAGCGTAGACCCGGTCTGGGCCTACGAGCAGTACTTC. The full variable domain, in which reference TRBV9 and TRBJ2-7 provide the parts outside the CDR3, is DSGVTQTPKHLITATGQRVTLRCSPRSGDLSVYWYQQSLDQGLQFLIQYYNGEERAKGNILERFSAQQFPDLHSELNLSSLELGDSALYFCASSVDPVWAYEQYFGPGTRLTVT.

The chain carries TRBV29-1 and TRBJ1-5; possible D gene TRBD1, 6 bases. The germline V and J ends were trimmed by 3 bases and 7 bases, with 13 bases remaining between them. Germline values: CDR1 SQVTM, CDR2 ANQGSEA. The CDR3 spans 13 residues. The CDR3 DNA reads TGCAGCGTTGAGACGGGGGGCGGCCAGCCCCAGCATTTT. Translation gives CSVETGGGQPQHF.

This chain links TRBV6-5 with TRBJ1-6; TRBD1 matches 10 bases. Per the germline V gene, CDR1 is MNHEY and CDR2 is SVGAGI. The CDR3 has 15 residues. V lost 1 base to trimming and J lost 7 bases; unmatched junction nucleotides: 1. In nucleotides, the CDR3 is TGTGCCAGCAGTTACTGGGGACAGGGGAATTCACCCCTCCACTTT. Translated: CASSYWGQGNSPLHF.

The J gene is TRBJ1-1, the V gene TRBV6-1, with D unresolved. The CDR3 contains 11 residues. Germline CDR1 is MNHNS and CDR2 is SASEGT. Between the trimmed V and J ends, which lost 5 bases and 3 bases, there was a span of 4 bases. The CDR3 coding sequence is TGTGCCAGCAGTTACGACACTGAAGCTTTCTTT. This encodes CASSYDTEAFF.

This rearrangement joins TRBV9 to TRBJ1-2; no reliable D call. V shed 0 bases and J shed 6 bases, with 6 bases lying between them. CDR3 size: 12 residues. Germline V gene data show CDR1 as SGDLS and CDR2 as YYNGEE. The CDR3 nucleotides read TGTGCCAGCAGCGTAGAGACCCATGGCTACACCTTC. This encodes CASSVETHGYTF.

This chain connects TRBV21-1 to TRBJ2-7; TRBD2 is the table's D call and was not checked against the DNA. TRBV21-1 is termed a pseudogene. The CDR3 sequence is 17 residues long. CDR3 loop: CASSKGGLADTSYEQYF. In DNA, the CDR3 is TGTGCCAGCAGCAAAGGAGGGCTAGCGGACACTTCCTACGAGCAGTACTTC.

V usage is TRBV10-2 and J usage is TRBJ1-1; perhaps TRBD1 as D (5 bases). The CDR3 covers 16 residues. In germline, CDR1 is WSHSY, CDR2 SAAADI. V shed 10 bases and J shed 1 base, with 22 bases lying between them. The CDR3 nucleotides are TGCGCCACCAAGCCCCCCCTGGGACTCAAGAACACTGAAGCTTTCTTT. Translating gives CATKPPLGLKNTEAFF.

The chain links TRBV6-5 to TRBJ1-1; 8 bases map to TRBD1. The CDR3 has 13 amino acids. Germline lookup yields CDR1 MNHEY and CDR2 SVGAGI. V dropped 6 bases and J dropped 7; count of bases not matched to a gene: 7. In DNA, the CDR3 is TGTGCCAGCAGACCACCAGGGGGCGGTGAAGCTTTCTTT. Translation gives CASRPPGGGEAFF.

The rearrangement joins TRBV5-6 to TRBJ2-5; 8 positions match TRBD2. The CDR3 contains 15 residues. The V gene end was trimmed by 2 bases and the J gene end by 2 bases; junction bases not matched to a gene: 5. The germline V gene encodes CDR1 SGHDT and CDR2 YYEEEE. The CDR3 nucleotides read TGTGCCAGCAGCTTAGGACCTAGCGGGCAAGAGACCCAGTACTTC. Translation: CASSLGPSGQETQYF.

The chain joins TRBV9 to TRBJ2-7, with 7 bases fitting TRBD1. Per germline, CDR1 SGDLS and CDR2 YYNGEE. The CDR3 has 15 amino acids. The trim removed 4 bases at V and 1 base at J, leaving 8 bases unmatched. CDR3 residues: CASSTRTGASYEQYF. The CDR3 coding sequence is TGTGCCAGCAGCACCAGGACAGGAGCGTCCTACGAGCAGTACTTC.

The rearrangement joins TRBV2 to TRBJ2-7; D possibly corresponds to TRBD1 (6 bases). Germline values: CDR1 SNHLY, CDR2 FYNNEI. The ends were cut back, 8 bases at V and 3 bases at J, with 20 bases in the middle. This CDR3 region has 15 residues. Here the CDR3 DNA reads TGTGCCAGCCGCCTCGGACAGAAGAAAGGCTACGAGCAGTACTTC. Encoded protein: CASRLGQKKGYEQYF.

This chain joins TRBV9 and TRBJ1-3; the match to TRBD1 covers 8 bases. CDR1 SGDLS and CDR2 YYNGEE come from the germline V gene. V shed 0 bases and J 6 bases; nucleotides not matched to a gene: 5. This CDR3 region has 15 residues. CDR3 residues: CASSVASTGANTIYF. CDR3 nucleotides: TGTGCCAGCAGCGTAGCTTCGACAGGGGCAAACACCATATATTTT.

The V gene is TRBV11-2, the J gene TRBJ2-7; perhaps TRBD1 as D (6 bases). The CDR3 is 14 residues long. The germline gives CDR1 SGHAT, CDR2 FQNNGV. V lost 6 bases to trimming and J lost 5 bases, with 17 bases between them. The CDR3 DNA follows: TGTGCCAGCAGTACCCAAAACAGGGAGAACGAGCAGTACTTC. The encoded protein is CASSTQNRENEQYF.